The 23 T cell receptor beta chains below were found in one sample sequenced in a study of blood T cell repertoires in COVID-19. Produced via immunoSEQ multiplex PCR; TCRdb's table is partial and in-frame only. The sample consists of about 330,000 clones, roughly 86% of them appearing once. Sequencing used peripheral blood. The origin of the receptors is a man aged 25 to 40 with COVID-19, enrolled during active disease.

The chain couples TRBV28 to TRBJ2-2, with D possibly matching TRBD1 (6 bases). Trimming left V 3 bases short and J 0 bases short, with 8 bases between. Germline CDR1 is MDHEN and CDR2 is SYDVKM. This CDR3 spans 15 amino acids. The CDR3 DNA reads as TGTGCCAGCAGTTTCTGGACAGCGAACACCGGGGAGCTGTTTTTT. Translation gives CASSFWTANTGELFF.

The DNA for the CDR3 is TGTGCCAGCAGCCAGCTAGCGGGGTACAATGAGCAGTTCTTC. This encodes CASSQLAGYNEQFF. V is TRBV4-2 and J is TRBJ2-1, with 9 bases that match TRBD2. From germline, CDR1 is LGHNA and CDR2 YNFKEQ. The CDR3 loop spans 14 amino acids. Trimming took 3 bases from V and 4 from J; bases not matched to a gene: 1.

This clone was seen many times. J is TRBJ1-2 and V is TRBV4-1; D gene unclear. V lost 1 base and J 2 bases, leaving 11 bases between the germline ends. There are 15 residues in the CDR3. Germline V gene data show CDR1 as MGHRA and CDR2 as YSYEKL. CDR3 amino acids: CASSQAVGGNYGYTF. The CDR3 bases are TGCGCCAGCAGCCAAGCGGTGGGCGGGAACTATGGCTACACCTTC.

The V call is TRBV11-3, the J call TRBJ2-5; 14 positions match TRBD2. CDR1 is SGHNT, CDR2 YENEEA, per germline. Trimming removed 5 bases from V and 3 bases from J; junction bases left unmatched: 5. This CDR3 is 16 amino acids long. In DNA form, the CDR3 reads TGTGCCAGCAGCGCCCGACTAGCGGGAGGGGAAGAGACCCAGTACTTC. Protein: CASSARLAGGEETQYF. Looking up the rest from reference TRBV11-3 and TRBJ2-5 gives the full variable domain: EAGVVQSPRYKIIEKKQPVAFWCNPISGHNTLYWYLQNLGQGPELLIRYENEEAVDDSQLPKDRFSAERLKGVDSTLKIQPAELGDSAVYLCASSARLAGGEETQYFGPGTRLLVL.

The rearrangement links TRBV5-1 to TRBJ2-7, with D possibly TRBD1 on 5 matching bases. V was cut by 2 bases and J by 0 bases, with 12 bases left in between. The CDR3 contains 15 residues. Germline V gives CDR1 SGHRS, CDR2 YFSETQ. The CDR3 here is CASSFTGEISYEQYF. CDR3 sequence (DNA): TGCGCCAGCAGCTTTACAGGTGAGATCTCCTACGAGCAGTACTTC.

The chain couples TRBV5-6 to TRBJ1-3; D gene unclear. V lost 1 base and J lost 0, with 8 bases in between. The CDR3 is 15 amino acids. Looked up from germline, CDR1 is SGHDT and CDR2 is YYEEEE. CDR3 nucleotides: TGTGCCAGCAGCTTGAGCCCGAGCTCTGGAAACACCATATATTTT. It is translated as CASSLSPSSGNTIYF. Full variable domain (missing parts from reference TRBV5-6 and TRBJ1-3): DAGVTQSPTHLIKTRGQQVTLRCSPKSGHDTVSWYQQALGQGPQFIFQYYEEEERQRGNFPDRFSGHQFPNYSSELNVNALLLGDSALYLCASSLSPSSGNTIYFGEGSWLTVV.

The chain employs TRBV5-1 and TRBJ1-3; TRBD1 matches at 7 bases. The germline CDR1 and CDR2 sequences are SGHRS and YFSETQ. CDR3 length: 14 amino acids. The V gene end was trimmed by 4 bases and the J gene end by 3 bases; junction bases not matched to a gene: 4. CDR3 bases: TGCGCCAGCAGCCCGACAGGGTTTGGAAACACCATATATTTT. Protein sequence: CASSPTGFGNTIYF.

This chain connects TRBV5-1 to TRBJ2-2, with TRBD1 as a possible D gene (5 bases). Trimming took off 2 bases at V and 8 bases at J, with 7 bases between the two ends. Germline V gene data show CDR1 as SGHRS and CDR2 as YFSETQ. The CDR3 is 12 amino acids. The CDR3 reads CASSFGHGELFF. The CDR3 nucleotides read TGCGCCAGCAGCTTCGGACATGGGGAGCTGTTTTTT.

This rearrangement joins TRBV4-3 to TRBJ2-7, with D perhaps TRBD2 (6 bases). CDR3 length: 15 residues. CDR1 is LGHNA and CDR2 is YSLEER in the germline V gene. V lost 0 bases and J 7 bases, leaving 16 bases between the germline ends. CDR3 coding DNA: TGCGCCAGCAGCCAAGACCTCGGAGTCAGCGGGGAGCAGTACTTC. Encoded protein: CASSQDLGVSGEQYF.

The chain recombines TRBV10-3 with TRBJ1-2; D perhaps matches TRBD1 (6 bases). CDR3 size: 15 residues. V lost 0 bases to trimming and J lost 5 bases, with 13 bases between them. CDR1 is ENHRY, CDR2 SYGVKD, per germline. The CDR3 loop reads CAISESGTRTYGYTF. CDR3 sequence (DNA): TGTGCCATCAGTGAGTCCGGGACAAGGACTTATGGCTACACCTTC.

The V gene is TRBV6-5, the J gene TRBJ2-3; possible D gene TRBD1, 6 bases. Trimming shortened V by 0 bases and J by 5 bases, and 9 bases separated the two germline ends. Germline V gene data show CDR1 as MNHEY and CDR2 as SVGAGI. This CDR3 is built from 14 residues. In DNA form, the CDR3 reads TGTGCCAGCAGTTACTCGGGGGCCGGAGATACGCAGTATTTT. It is translated as CASSYSGAGDTQYF.

This clone showed up just a few times. This sequence joins TRBV28 and TRBJ1-5; the D is unclear. Per the germline V gene, CDR1 is MDHEN and CDR2 is SYDVKM. Trimming took 3 bases from V and 5 from J, leaving 11 bases between them. The CDR3 is made up of 14 amino acids. CDR3 coding DNA: TGTGCCAGCAGTTTGGACGGAGGGCATCAGCCCCAGCATTTT. As protein: CASSLDGGHQPQHF.

CDR3 nucleotides: TGCAGCGTTGAATTTGGCGGGGGGCGTGTGATGCAGTATTTT. Its protein product is CSVEFGGGRVMQYF. The chain links TRBV29-1 to TRBJ2-3; TRBD2 matches 8 bases. From germline, CDR1 is SQVTM and CDR2 ANQGSEA. CDR3 length: 14 amino acids. The V segment lost 2 bases and the J segment 11 bases; nucleotides outside the gene matches: 12.

The genes are TRBV9 and TRBJ2-7, with TRBD2 identical over 12 bases. Per the germline V gene, CDR1 is SGDLS and CDR2 is YYNGEE. The CDR3 runs 15 residues. Trimming removed 4 bases from V and 4 bases from J; junction bases left unmatched: 6. CDR3 loop: CASSPLGLAGYEQYF. In DNA form, the CDR3 reads TGTGCCAGCAGCCCCTTAGGACTAGCGGGATACGAGCAGTACTTC.

The chain links TRBV11-2 to TRBJ2-1, with D possibly TRBD2 on 5 matching bases. The V and J ends lost 5 bases and 5 bases respectively, with 13 bases between them. CDR3 length: 14 residues. Germline V CDR1 and CDR2: SGHAT, FQNNGV. In DNA, the CDR3 is TGTGCCAGCAGCCAGGACTTCAACGACAATGAGCAGTTCTTC. Translating gives CASSQDFNDNEQFF.

This clone was observed a single time. This chain joins TRBV28 and TRBJ1-2, with 9 bases identical to TRBD1. V dropped 5 bases and J dropped 4; count of bases not matched to a gene: 8. CDR1 MDHEN and CDR2 SYDVKM come from the germline V gene. The CDR3 consists of 15 residues. CDR3 amino acids: CASSHRTGVVYGYTF. The CDR3 DNA reads as TGTGCCAGCAGTCATAGGACAGGGGTTGTCTATGGCTACACCTTC.

Comments on this clone: Other DNA variants within this sample encode the same CDR3. The V call is TRBV7-3, the J call TRBJ2-5; D possibly corresponds to TRBD2 (6 bases). V lost 4 bases to trimming and J lost 3 bases, with 12 bases between them. This CDR3 region has 14 residues. Germline CDR1 reads SGHTA; CDR2 reads FQGTGA. The CDR3 bases are TGTGCCAGCAGCTCCTCCGGGGGAGAAGAGACCCAGTACTTC. This gives the protein CASSSSGGEETQYF.

The rearrangement uses TRBV9 and TRBJ2-7, with D perhaps matching TRBD1 (6 bases). The CDR3 has 13 amino acids. The germline V and J ends were trimmed by 0 bases and 6 bases, with 10 bases remaining between them. Germline V CDR1 and CDR2: SGDLS, YYNGEE. The CDR3 protein is CASSVVSGAEQYF. CDR3 in DNA: TGTGCCAGCAGCGTAGTTTCAGGGGCCGAGCAGTACTTC.

This rearrangement joins TRBV6-5 to TRBJ1-2; no reliable D call. Looked up from germline, CDR1 is MNHEY and CDR2 is SVGAGI. The V gene lost 2 bases and the J gene lost 1 base, with 11 bases spanning the gap. CDR3 length: 15 amino acids. As DNA, the CDR3 is TGTGCCAGCAGTTACACCGGGAACCTTAACTATGGCTACACCTTC. It codes for CASSYTGNLNYGYTF.

This clone was counted a few times. The chain links TRBV11-2 to TRBJ2-1, with 10 bases that match TRBD1. The CDR3 length is 13 residues. Losses at the gene ends were 8 bases for V and 7 bases for J; bases not matched to a gene: 5. Germline loops: CDR1 SGHAT, CDR2 FQNNGV. The CDR3 sequence is CASGQGVINEQFF. The CDR3 coding sequence is TGTGCCAGCGGACAGGGGGTAATAAATGAGCAGTTCTTC.

Of note for this clone: This specimen includes other DNA sequences encoding the same CDR3. The chain carries TRBV15 and TRBJ2-7; 7 bases map to TRBD1. Per the germline V gene, CDR1 is LNHNV and CDR2 is YYDKDF (reference sequence). J gave up 4 bases and V 3 bases, and 3 bases lay outside the gene matches. The CDR3 runs to 13 residues. The CDR3 here is CATSRGTVYEQYF. For the CDR3, the DNA is TGTGCCACCAGCAGGGGGACAGTTTACGAGCAGTACTTC.

This clone was seen once. The gene calls are TRBV30 and TRBJ2-1; 13 bases are shared with TRBD2. Trimming removed 1 base from V and 4 bases from J; junction bases left unmatched: 7. The CDR3 extends over 17 amino acids. The V gene's germline CDR1 is GTSNPN and CDR2 SVGIG (reference sequence). CDR3 residues: CAWSGGTSGTPYNEQFF. CDR3 nucleotides: TGTGCCTGGAGTGGGGGGACTAGCGGGACCCCTTACAATGAGCAGTTCTTC.

The chain carries TRBV25-1 and TRBJ2-1; no reliable D call. The germline V and J ends were trimmed by 3 bases and 1 base, with 7 bases remaining between them. CDR1 and CDR2 from the germline V gene are MGHDK and SYGVNS. CDR3 length equals 14 residues. The CDR3 loop reads CASSEAESYNEQFF. As DNA, the CDR3 is TGTGCCAGCAGTGAGGCCGAATCCTACAATGAGCAGTTCTTC. The complete variable domain, with remaining parts taken from reference TRBV25-1 and TRBJ2-1, reads EADIYQTPRYLVIGTGKKITLECSQTMGHDKMYWYQQDPGMELHLIHYSYGVNSTEKGDLSSESTVSRIRTEHFPLTLESARPSHTSQYLCASSEAESYNEQFFGPGTRLTVL.